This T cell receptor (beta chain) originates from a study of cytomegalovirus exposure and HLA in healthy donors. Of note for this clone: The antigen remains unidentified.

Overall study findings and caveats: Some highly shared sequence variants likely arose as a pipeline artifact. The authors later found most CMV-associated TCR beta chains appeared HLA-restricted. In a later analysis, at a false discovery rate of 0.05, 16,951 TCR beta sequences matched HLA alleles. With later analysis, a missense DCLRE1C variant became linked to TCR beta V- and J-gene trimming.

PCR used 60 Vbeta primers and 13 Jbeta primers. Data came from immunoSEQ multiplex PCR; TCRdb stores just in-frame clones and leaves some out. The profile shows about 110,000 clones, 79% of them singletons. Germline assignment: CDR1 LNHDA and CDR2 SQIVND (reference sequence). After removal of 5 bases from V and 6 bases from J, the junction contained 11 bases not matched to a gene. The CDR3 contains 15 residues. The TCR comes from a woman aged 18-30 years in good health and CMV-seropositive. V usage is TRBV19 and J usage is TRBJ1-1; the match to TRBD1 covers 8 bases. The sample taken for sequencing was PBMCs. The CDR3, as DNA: TGTGCCAGTAGTCCCGAGGACAGGGTTGGCGCTGAAGCTTTCTTT. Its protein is CASSPEDRVGAEAFF.